This T cell receptor (beta chain) was recovered during a study of blood T cell repertoires in COVID-19. Repertoires were generated with immunoSEQ multiplex PCR, while TCRdb's copy carries only in-frame clones and drops some. The sample contains approximately 140,000 clones, roughly 79% of which appear only once. This CDR3 comprises 13 residues. V was clipped by 2 bases and J by 4 bases, with 7 bases between them. Germline V gene data show CDR1 as SGHNT and CDR2 as YYREEE (reference sequence). The V call is TRBV5-4, the J call TRBJ1-3; no definite D call. The clonotype comes from a human donor with acute or convalescent COVID-19. The donor label of this sample is uncertain. The source material was peripheral blood. CDR3 in DNA: TGTGCCAGCAGCTTCCGTGGCGGAAACACCATATATTTT. Its protein product is CASSFRGGNTIYF.